The 5 T cell receptor beta chains below come from one sample, sequenced in a study of T cell clones after liver transplantation. Assay used: immunoSEQ multiplex PCR; TCRdb lists only in-frame clones, some missing. The sample lists about 120,000 clones, approximately 90% occurring once. Sample: CD4+ T cells from blood, taken 12 months after liver transplant. These receptors were collected from a human patient who received a liver transplant. The graft donor may have contributed some T cells.

V is TRBV4-3 and J is TRBJ1-4; TRBD1 aligns across 8 bases. The CDR3 is made up of 18 amino acids. V lost 0 bases to trimming and J lost 4 bases; unmatched junction nucleotides: 10. Germline lookup yields CDR1 LGHNA and CDR2 YSLEER. The CDR3 protein is CASSQEGQGASGNEKLFF. The CDR3 nucleotides are TGCGCCAGCAGCCAAGAGGGCCAGGGGGCGAGTGGTAATGAAAAACTGTTTTTT.

CDR3 region: CATSRVYKNIQYF. CDR3 nucleotides: TGTGCCACCAGCAGGGTCTACAAAAACATTCAGTACTTC. The V and J genes are TRBV15 and TRBJ2-4; no clear D. The germline V gene has CDR1 LNHNV and CDR2 YYDKDF (reference sequence). This CDR3 region has 13 residues. With 3 bases removed from V and 3 bases from J, the gap between germline ends came to 6 bases.

This chain joins TRBV7-2 and TRBJ1-1; 7 nucleotides agree with TRBD1. The germline gives CDR1 SGHTA, CDR2 FQGNSA. V was pared by 1 base and J by 4 bases, with 6 bases of the junction left unmatched. The CDR3 extends over 15 amino acids. The DNA for the CDR3 is TGTGCCAGCAGCTTAGTCGGCCAGGGGGGCACTGAAGCTTTCTTT. Translation gives CASSLVGQGGTEAFF.

The chain links TRBV18 to TRBJ1-5; tentative D call: TRBD1 (5 bases). The CDR3 has 14 residues. The V end was cut by 3 bases, the J end by 5 bases, with 11 bases between. Germline CDR1 KGHSH, CDR2 LQKENI. Written as DNA, the CDR3 is TGTGCCAGCTCACCTGAAGGGGCGCATCAGCCCCAGCATTTT. Protein: CASSPEGAHQPQHF.

This clone was observed once. This chain links TRBV19 with TRBJ2-1, with 12 bases identical to TRBD2. The CDR3 runs to 16 residues. After removal of 4 bases from V and 9 bases from J, the junction contained 10 bases not matched to a gene. Looked up from germline, CDR1 is LNHDA and CDR2 is SQIVND (reference sequence). The CDR3: CASSTGLAGRTGEQFF. The CDR3 DNA is TGTGCCAGTAGTACAGGACTAGCGGGAAGGACGGGTGAGCAGTTCTTC.